A selection of T cell receptor beta chains follows, all from one sample in a study of T cell responses to AZD1222 COVID-19 vaccine. Repertoires were generated with immunoSEQ multiplex PCR, while TCRdb's copy carries only in-frame clones and drops some. The sample shows around 83,000 clones, 90% of them seen only once. This material consisted of peripheral blood, taken 28 days after the second AZD1222 dose. The receptors were gathered from an adult who received the AZD1222 COVID-19 vaccine. Both conserved end residues are part of each CDR3. D genes are given only for firm matches. A row's size may be missing; if present it is once, few, many or a size class.

TGCGCCAGCAGCCAAGGGCGACAGCGGGGGAACACCGGGGAGCTGTTTTTT | CASSQGRQRGNTGELFF | TRBD2 | 17 | TRBV4-1 | NA | TRBJ2-2
TGTGCCAGCAGTTCCCCTTCCCAGGGTGACAGCGGCTACACCTTC | CASSSPSQGDSGYTF | NA | 15 | TRBV28 | NA | TRBJ1-2
TGTGCCAGCAGCTTTTGGACAGGGGGGTCTTTCACTGAAGCTTTCTTT | CASSFWTGGSFTEAFF | TRBD1 | 16 | TRBV11-2 | NA | TRBJ1-1
TGTGCCACCAGCAGAGACGGCACAGTTCCTGGAAACACCATATATTTT | CATSRDGTVPGNTIYF | NA | 16 | TRBV15 | NA | TRBJ1-3
TGTGCTAGCAGCGAAAGGACAGGGGGTAGGGATACGCAGTATTTT | CASSERTGGRDTQYF | TRBD1 | 15 | TRBV7-7 | NA | TRBJ2-3
TGTGCCAGCAGGAGGGGGCAGAGCACTGAAGCTTTCTTT | CASRRGQSTEAFF | TRBD1 | 13 | TRBV6-5 | NA | TRBJ1-1
TGCGCCAGCAGTCAATGGACTAGCGGGGGGATCCTCAACACCGGGGAGCTGTTTTTT | CASSQWTSGGILNTGELFF | TRBD2 | 19 | TRBV4-1 | NA | TRBJ2-2
TGCGCCAGCAGCACGGGGCAGGGTGCCGAAGCTTTCTTT | CASSTGQGAEAFF | NA | 13 | TRBV5-1 | NA | TRBJ1-1
TGTGCCAGCTCACCTGGCGGCAGCCCCTCCTACGAGCAGTACTTC | CASSPGGSPSYEQYF | NA | 15 | TRBV18 | NA | TRBJ2-7
TGTGCCAGCAGCGCCTCCGGGACTCCCGTGAAGGATACGCAGTATTTT | CASSASGTPVKDTQYF | NA | 16 | TRBV9 | once | TRBJ2-3
TGTGCCAGCAGTTACCAGAGGGGACAGCTTCATAACTATGGCTACACCTTC | CASSYQRGQLHNYGYTF | TRBD1 | 17 | TRBV6-2/TRBV6-3 | NA | TRBJ1-2
TGTGCCTGGAGTCTTTCGACAGGAGGGCTGTTTTTT | CAWSLSTGGLFF | NA | 12 | TRBV30 | NA | TRBJ1-4
TGCAGTGCTAGTGTGTCCGATCAGCCCCAGCATTTT | CSASVSDQPQHF | NA | 12 | TRBV20-1 | few | TRBJ1-5
TGTGCCAGCACCGGGACAGCCTTTGTTGAAGCTTTCTTT | CASTGTAFVEAFF | TRBD1 | 13 | TRBV6-5 | NA | TRBJ1-1
TGTGCCAGCAGCATCCCCAGGAGAATCGAAGCTTTCTTT | CASSIPRRIEAFF | NA | 13 | TRBV21-1 | NA | TRBJ1-1
TGTGCCAGCAGTGAAGGACCACACGTTATACGGGGCTCCTACGAGCAGTACTTC | CASSEGPHVIRGSYEQYF | NA | 18 | TRBV2 | NA | TRBJ2-7
TGTGCCATCAGTGAGTCGAAAGGGACAGGGGCCGCTACGCAGTTCTTC | CAISESKGTGAATQFF | TRBD1 | 16 | TRBV10-3 | once | TRBJ2-1
TGTGCCAGCAGTTCGGTTCCAGGGAGCAATCAGCCCCAGCATTTT | CASSSVPGSNQPQHF | NA | 15 | TRBV27 | NA | TRBJ1-5
TGTGCCAGCAAAATAGCGGGGTACAGCACAGATACGCAGTATTTT | CASKIAGYSTDTQYF | TRBD2 | 15 | TRBV6-5 | few | TRBJ2-3
TGTGCCAGCAGTTCCCGCGGACAGACAGATACGCAGTATTTT | CASSSRGQTDTQYF | NA | 14 | TRBV27 | NA | TRBJ2-3
TGTGCCAGCAGCGTGGGGGGACGCACAGATACGCAGTATTTT | CASSVGGRTDTQYF | NA | 14 | TRBV9 | NA | TRBJ2-3
TGCGCCAGCGCTATCAGAACAGGGGCGACTGAAGCTTTCTTT | CASAIRTGATEAFF | TRBD1 | 14 | TRBV5-1 | NA | TRBJ1-1
TGTGCCAGCAGCTCGGGGGGCGGGAAGACCCAGTACTTC | CASSSGGGKTQYF | NA | 13 | TRBV11-3 | NA | TRBJ2-5
TGTGCCAGCAGTGAAGCGGTCAGCAACTATGGCTACACCTTC | CASSEAVSNYGYTF | NA | 14 | TRBV2 | once | TRBJ1-2